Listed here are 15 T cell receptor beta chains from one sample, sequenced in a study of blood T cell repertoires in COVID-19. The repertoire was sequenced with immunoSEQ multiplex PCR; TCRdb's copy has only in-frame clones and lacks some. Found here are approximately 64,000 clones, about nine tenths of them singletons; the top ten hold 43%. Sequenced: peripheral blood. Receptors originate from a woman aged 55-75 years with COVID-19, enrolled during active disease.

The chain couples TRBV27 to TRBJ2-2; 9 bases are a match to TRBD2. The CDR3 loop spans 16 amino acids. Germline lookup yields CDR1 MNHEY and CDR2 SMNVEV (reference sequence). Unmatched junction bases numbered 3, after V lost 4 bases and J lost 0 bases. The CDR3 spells CASSWLAGSNTGELFF. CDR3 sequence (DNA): TGTGCCAGCAGTTGGCTAGCGGGGTCGAACACCGGGGAGCTGTTTTTT.

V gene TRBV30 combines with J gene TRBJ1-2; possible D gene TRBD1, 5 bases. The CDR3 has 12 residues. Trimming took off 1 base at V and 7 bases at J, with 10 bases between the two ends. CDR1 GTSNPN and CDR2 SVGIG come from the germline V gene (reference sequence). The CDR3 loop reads CAWSGTGRGYTF. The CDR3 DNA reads TGTGCCTGGAGTGGTACAGGTCGTGGCTACACCTTC.

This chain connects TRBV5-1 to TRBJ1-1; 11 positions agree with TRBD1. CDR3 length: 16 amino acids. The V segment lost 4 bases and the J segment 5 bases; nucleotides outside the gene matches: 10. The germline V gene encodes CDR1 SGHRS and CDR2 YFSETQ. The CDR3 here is CASSLRGQGGGTEAFF. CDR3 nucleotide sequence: TGCGCCAGCAGCCTCAGGGGACAGGGGGGTGGGACTGAAGCTTTCTTT.

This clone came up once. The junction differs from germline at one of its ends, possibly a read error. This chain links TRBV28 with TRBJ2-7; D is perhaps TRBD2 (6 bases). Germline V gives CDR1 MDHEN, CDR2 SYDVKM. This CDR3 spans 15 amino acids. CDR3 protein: CASNPGDSFSDEQYF. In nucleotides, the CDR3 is TGTGCCAGCAATCCCGGGGACTCCTTCTCCGACGAGCAGTACTTC.

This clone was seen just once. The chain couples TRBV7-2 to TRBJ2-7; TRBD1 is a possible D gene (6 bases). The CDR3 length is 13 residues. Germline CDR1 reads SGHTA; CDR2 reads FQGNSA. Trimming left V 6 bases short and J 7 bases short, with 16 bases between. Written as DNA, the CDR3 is TGTGCCAGCAGTCCTGGGACACGGCGGGAGCAGTACTTC. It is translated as CASSPGTRREQYF.

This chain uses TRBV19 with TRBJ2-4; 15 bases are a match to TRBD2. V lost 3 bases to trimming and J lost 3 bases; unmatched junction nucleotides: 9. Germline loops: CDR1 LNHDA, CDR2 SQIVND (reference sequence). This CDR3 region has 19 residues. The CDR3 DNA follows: TGTGCCAGTAGTATCGGACTAGCGGGAGGGCCCTCAAACAAAAACATTCAGTACTTC. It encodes CASSIGLAGGPSNKNIQYF. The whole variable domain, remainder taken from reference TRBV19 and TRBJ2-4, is DGGITQSPKYLFRKEGQNVTLSCEQNLNHDAMYWYRQDPGQGLRLIYYSQIVNDFQKGDIAEGYSVSREKKESFPLTVTSAQKNPTAFYLCASSIGLAGGPSNKNIQYFGAGTRLSVL.

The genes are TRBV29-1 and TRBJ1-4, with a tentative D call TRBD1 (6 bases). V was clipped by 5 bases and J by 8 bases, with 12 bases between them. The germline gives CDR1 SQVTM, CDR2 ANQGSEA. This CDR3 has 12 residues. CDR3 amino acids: CSVSQGGEKLFF. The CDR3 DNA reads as TGCAGCGTTTCACAGGGCGGCGAAAAACTGTTTTTT.

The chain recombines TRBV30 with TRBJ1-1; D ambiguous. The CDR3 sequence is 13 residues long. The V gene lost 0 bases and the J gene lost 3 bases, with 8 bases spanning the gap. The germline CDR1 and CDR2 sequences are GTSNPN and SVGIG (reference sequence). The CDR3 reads CAWSVQEDTEAFF. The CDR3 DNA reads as TGTGCCTGGAGTGTACAAGAAGACACTGAAGCTTTCTTT.

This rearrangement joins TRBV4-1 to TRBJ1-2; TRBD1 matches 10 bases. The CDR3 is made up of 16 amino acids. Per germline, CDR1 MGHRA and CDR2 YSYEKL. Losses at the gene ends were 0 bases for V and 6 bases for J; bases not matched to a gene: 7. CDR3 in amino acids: CASSQDPGTGDDGYTF. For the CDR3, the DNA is TGCGCCAGCAGCCAAGATCCTGGGACAGGGGACGATGGCTACACCTTC.

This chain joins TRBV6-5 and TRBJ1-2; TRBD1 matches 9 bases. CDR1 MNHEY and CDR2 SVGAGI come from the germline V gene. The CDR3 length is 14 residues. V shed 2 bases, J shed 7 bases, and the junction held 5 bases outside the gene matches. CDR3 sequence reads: CASSYGQGLGGYTF. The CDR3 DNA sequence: TGTGCCAGCAGTTACGGACAGGGGTTGGGTGGCTACACCTTC.

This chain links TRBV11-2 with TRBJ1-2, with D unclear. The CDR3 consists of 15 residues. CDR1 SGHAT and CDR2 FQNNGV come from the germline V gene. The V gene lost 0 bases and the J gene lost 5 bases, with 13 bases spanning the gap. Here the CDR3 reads CASSLDLGGSYGYTF. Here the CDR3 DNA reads TGTGCCAGCAGCTTAGATCTCGGCGGCAGTTATGGCTACACCTTC.

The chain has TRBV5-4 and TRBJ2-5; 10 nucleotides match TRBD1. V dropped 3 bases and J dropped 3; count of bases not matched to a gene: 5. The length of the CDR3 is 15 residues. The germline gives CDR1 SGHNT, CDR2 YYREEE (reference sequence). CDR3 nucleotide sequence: TGTGCCAGCAGCTGGACAGGGGGGGGGAAAGAGACCCAGTACTTC. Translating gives CASSWTGGGKETQYF.

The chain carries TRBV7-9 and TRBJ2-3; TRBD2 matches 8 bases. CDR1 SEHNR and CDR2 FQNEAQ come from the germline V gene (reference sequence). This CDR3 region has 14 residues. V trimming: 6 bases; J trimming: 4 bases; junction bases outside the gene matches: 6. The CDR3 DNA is TGTGCCAGCAGATCCCGGGAGGGATCAGATACGCAGTATTTT. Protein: CASRSREGSDTQYF.

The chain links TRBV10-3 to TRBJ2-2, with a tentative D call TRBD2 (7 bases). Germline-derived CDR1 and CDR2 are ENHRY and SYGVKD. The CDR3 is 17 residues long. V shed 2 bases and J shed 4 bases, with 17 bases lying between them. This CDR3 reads CAISETNGGRGTGELFF. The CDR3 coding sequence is TGTGCCATCAGTGAGACAAACGGGGGGCGAGGCACCGGGGAGCTGTTTTTT.

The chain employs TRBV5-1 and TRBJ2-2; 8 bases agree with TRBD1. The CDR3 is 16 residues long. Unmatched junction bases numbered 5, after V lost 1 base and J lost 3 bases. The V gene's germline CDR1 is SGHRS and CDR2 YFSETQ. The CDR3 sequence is CASSLRTGTYTGELFF. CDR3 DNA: TGCGCCAGCAGCTTGAGGACAGGGACTTACACCGGGGAGCTGTTTTTT.